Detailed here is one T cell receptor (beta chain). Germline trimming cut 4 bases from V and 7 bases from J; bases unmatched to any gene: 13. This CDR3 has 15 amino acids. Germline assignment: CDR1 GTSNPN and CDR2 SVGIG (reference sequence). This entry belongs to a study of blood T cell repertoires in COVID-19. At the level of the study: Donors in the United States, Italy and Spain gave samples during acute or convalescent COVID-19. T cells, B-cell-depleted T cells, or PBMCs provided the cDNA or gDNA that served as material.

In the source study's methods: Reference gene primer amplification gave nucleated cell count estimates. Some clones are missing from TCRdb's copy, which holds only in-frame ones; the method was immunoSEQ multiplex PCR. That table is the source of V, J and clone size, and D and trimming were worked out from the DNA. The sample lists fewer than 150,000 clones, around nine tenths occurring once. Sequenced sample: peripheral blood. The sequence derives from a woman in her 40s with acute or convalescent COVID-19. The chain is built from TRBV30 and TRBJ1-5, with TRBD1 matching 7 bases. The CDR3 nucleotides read TGTGCCTGGAAAGTCGGCCAGGGGGTTGGACAGCCCCAGCATTTT. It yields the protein CAWKVGQGVGQPQHF. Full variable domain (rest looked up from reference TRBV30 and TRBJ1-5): SQTIHQWPATLVQPVGSPLSLECTVEGTSNPNLYWYRQAAGRGLQLLFYSVGIGQISSEVPQNLSASRPQDRQFILSSKKLLLSDSGFYLCAWKVGQGVGQPQHFGDGTRLSIL.